Following are 26 T cell receptor beta chains from one sample sequenced in a study of blood T cell repertoires in COVID-19. Sequencing was performed with immunoSEQ multiplex PCR; in TCRdb, only in-frame clones are kept and a portion is missing. Among some 200,000 clones, around 80% were seen once, and the ten largest hold approximately 8%. The sequenced sample consisted of peripheral blood. These receptors all come from a woman aged 80 or over with COVID-19, enrolled during active disease.

The chain recombines TRBV9 with TRBJ2-4; 11 bases align to TRBD2. Losses at the gene ends were 0 bases for V and 3 bases for J; bases not matched to a gene: 11. Germline V gene data show CDR1 as SGDLS and CDR2 as YYNGEE. The CDR3 covers 19 residues. Written as DNA, the CDR3 is TGTGCCAGCAGCGTAGTGCTGTTAGCGGGGGGGCTTTTCAAAAACATTCAGTACTTC. Translation: CASSVVLLAGGLFKNIQYF.

V gene TRBV6-1 combines with J gene TRBJ2-3; possible D gene TRBD2, 5 bases. Germline V gene sequence: CDR1 MNHNS, CDR2 SASEGT. Between the trimmed V and J ends, which lost 0 bases and 1 base, there was a span of 14 bases. This CDR3 has 17 amino acids. CDR3 coding DNA: TGTGCCAGCAGTGAAGCGGCAGCGGTGAGTGGCACAGATACGCAGTATTTT. This translates into CASSEAAAVSGTDTQYF.

The chain employs TRBV5-4 and TRBJ2-7; the match to TRBD2 covers 10 bases. The CDR3 has 19 amino acids. Germline-derived CDR1 and CDR2 are SGHNT and YYREEE (reference sequence). V shed 4 bases, J shed 0 bases, and the junction held 16 bases outside the gene matches. CDR3: CASSPELASGRLSSYEQYF. In DNA form, the CDR3 reads TGTGCCAGCAGCCCGGAGTTGGCTAGCGGGAGACTGAGCTCCTACGAGCAGTACTTC.

The V gene is TRBV5-4, the J gene TRBJ2-2; tentatively, D is TRBD2 (7 bases). Trimming removed 1 base from V and 5 bases from J, with 12 bases in between. The V gene's germline CDR1 is SGHNT and CDR2 YYREEE (reference sequence). There are 15 residues in the CDR3. CDR3 residues: CASSLQGRATGELFF. CDR3 DNA: TGTGCCAGCAGCTTGCAGGGGAGGGCGACCGGGGAGCTGTTTTTT.

About this clone: The sample has other DNA sequences that encode this CDR3 too. The chain links TRBV9 to TRBJ2-1, with 7 bases matching TRBD2. V shed 4 bases, J shed 1 base, and the junction held 5 bases outside the gene matches. The length of the CDR3 is 15 residues. Germline V CDR1 and CDR2: SGDLS, YYNGEE. CDR3 sequence reads: CASSPSGGSYNEQFF. The CDR3 coding sequence is TGTGCCAGCAGCCCCTCGGGAGGTTCCTACAATGAGCAGTTCTTC.

The chain carries TRBV5-1 and TRBJ2-1; 10 bases fit TRBD2. Per the germline V gene, CDR1 is SGHRS and CDR2 is YFSETQ. V lost 0 bases and J lost 2; bases outside the gene matches: 2. The CDR3 is 16 amino acids. CDR3 coding DNA: TGCGCCAGCAGCTTGGCCGGGACTAGCGCCTACAATGAGCAGTTCTTC. Encoded protein: CASSLAGTSAYNEQFF.

This chain uses TRBV11-2 with TRBJ2-5, with 7 bases that match TRBD1. The CDR3 has 15 amino acids. V lost 5 bases, J lost 5 bases, and 11 bases stayed unmatched. Germline CDR1 SGHAT, CDR2 FQNNGV. CDR3 in DNA: TGTGCCAGCAGCCAACCCGACAGGGCCCTTGAGACCCAGTACTTC. This encodes CASSQPDRALETQYF.

The genes are TRBV5-1 and TRBJ2-3; 7 bases are shared with TRBD2. The germline gives CDR1 SGHRS, CDR2 YFSETQ. Germline trimming cut 0 bases from V and 2 bases from J; bases unmatched to any gene: 6. The CDR3 consists of 16 residues. In nucleotides, the CDR3 is TGCGCCAGCAGCTTGGGGGCTAGCGGACTCACAGATACGCAGTATTTT. This sequence encodes CASSLGASGLTDTQYF. The variable domain in full, with the rest retrieved from reference TRBV5-1 and TRBJ2-3, is KAGVTQTPRYLIKTRGQQVTLSCSPISGHRSVSWYQQTPGQGLQFLFEYFSETQRNKGNFPGRFSGRQFSNSRSEMNVSTLELGDSALYLCASSLGASGLTDTQYFGPGTRLTVL.

The genes are TRBV28 and TRBJ1-6, with 7 bases lining up with TRBD1. There are 15 residues in the CDR3. The ends lost 4 bases at V and 6 bases at J; junction bases unmatched: 6. From germline, CDR1 is MDHEN and CDR2 SYDVKM. CDR3 sequence (DNA): TGTGCCAGCAGTTGGACCGGGACAGTTAATTCACCCCTCCACTTT. Translated, it gives CASSWTGTVNSPLHF. The variable domain in full, completed from reference TRBV28 and TRBJ1-6, reads DVKVTQSSRYLVKRTGEKVFLECVQDMDHENMFWYRQDPGLGLRLIYFSYDVKMKEKGDIPEGYSVSREKKERFSLILESASTNQTSMYLCASSWTGTVNSPLHFGNGTRLTVT.

The rearrangement links TRBV2 to TRBJ2-3, with D maybe TRBD1 (5 bases). Germline CDR1 is SNHLY and CDR2 is FYNNEI. CDR3 length: 14 residues. Between the trimmed V and J ends, which lost 8 bases and 3 bases, there was a span of 15 bases. The CDR3 spells CASGRSGRTDTQYF. The DNA of the CDR3 is TGTGCCAGCGGTCGATCAGGGCGGACAGATACGCAGTATTTT.

The rearrangement joins TRBV9 to TRBJ1-1, with D unclear. Germline CDR1 SGDLS, CDR2 YYNGEE. CDR3 length equals 12 residues. The germline V and J ends were trimmed by 0 bases and 10 bases, with 10 bases remaining between them. The CDR3 loop is CASSVERGRAFF. The CDR3 DNA reads TGTGCCAGCAGCGTAGAGCGGGGTAGAGCTTTCTTT.

In this sample, this clone turned up many times. The V and J genes are TRBV12-3 or TRBV12-4 and TRBJ2-5, with 7 bases that match TRBD2. Germline trimming cut 7 bases from V and 1 base from J; bases unmatched to any gene: 3. The CDR3 is 13 residues long. CDR3 DNA: TGTGCCAGCACGGGGGGTCCCCAAGAGACCCAGTACTTC. Protein sequence: CASTGGPQETQYF.

The rearrangement links TRBV5-1 to TRBJ2-5; perhaps TRBD2 as D (5 bases). The CDR3 runs to 15 residues. V lost 4 bases and J 1 base, leaving 14 bases between the germline ends. Germline V CDR1 and CDR2: SGHRS, YFSETQ. The CDR3 coding sequence is TGCGCCAGCAGCCTAGGGAGTGGTCGCCAAGAGACCCAGTACTTC. As protein: CASSLGSGRQETQYF.

V and J are TRBV7-3 and TRBJ2-3, with 7 bases matching TRBD2. The junction had 3 bases not matched to a gene; V was cut back by 4 bases and J by 8 bases. Germline CDR1 SGHTA, CDR2 FQGTGA. The CDR3 has 12 residues. CDR3 in amino acids: CASSSLAGTQYF. The CDR3 DNA sequence: TGTGCCAGCAGCTCCTTAGCGGGTACGCAGTATTTT.

The CDR3 bases are TGCGCCAGCAGCCAAGACCAGACCTCCAGACAGGTAAAGCATTTT. Translating it yields CASSQDQTSRQVKHF. This chain connects TRBV4-1 to TRBJ1-5; TRBD1 is a possible D gene (6 bases). Trimming stripped 0 bases from V and 14 bases from J, with 20 bases between. CDR3 length equals 15 residues. Germline V gene lookup returns CDR1 MGHRA and CDR2 YSYEKL.

The rearrangement links TRBV7-9 to TRBJ1-2, with TRBD1 matching over 9 bases. There are 15 residues in the CDR3. The J segment lost 3 bases and the V segment lost 5 bases, leaving 7 bases of the junction unmatched. Germline lookup yields CDR1 SEHNR and CDR2 FQNEAQ (reference sequence). CDR3 residues: CASSPWDREDYGYTF. DNA of the CDR3: TGTGCCAGCAGCCCGTGGGACAGGGAGGACTATGGCTACACCTTC.

The gene calls are TRBV5-4 and TRBJ2-2, with D tentatively TRBD1 (5 bases). V was pared by 4 bases and J by 3 bases, with 13 bases between. Germline CDR1 SGHNT, CDR2 YYREEE (reference sequence). The CDR3 sequence is 15 residues long. The CDR3 bases are TGTGCCAGCAGCACGCCGACAGAAGACACCGGGGAGCTGTTTTTT. Its protein product is CASSTPTEDTGELFF.

The rearrangement joins TRBV3-1 (or the pseudogene TRBV3-2) to TRBJ1-1; maybe TRBD1 (5 bases). Trimming removed 7 bases from V and 5 bases from J, with 14 bases in between. This CDR3 has 13 residues. Germline V CDR1 and CDR2: LGHDT, YNNKEL (reference sequence). CDR3 protein: CASTGGGATEAFF. In DNA form, the CDR3 reads TGTGCCAGCACCGGGGGAGGCGCTACTGAAGCTTTCTTT.

V and J are TRBV10-1 and TRBJ2-1; TRBD2 might be the D (6 bases). Trimming removed 11 bases from V and 0 bases from J, with 17 bases in between. Germline loops: CDR1 WNHNN, CDR2 SYGVQD (reference sequence). This CDR3 region has 15 residues. This CDR3 is CAGSTGDFSYNEQFF. CDR3 nucleotides: TGCGCCGGAAGCACGGGGGACTTCTCCTACAATGAGCAGTTCTTC.

This chain's CDR3 is CASSSRLGGQPQHF. CDR3 sequence (DNA): TGTGCCAGCAGTTCGCGGTTGGGAGGACAGCCCCAGCATTTT. The chain uses TRBV27 and TRBJ1-5; D is ambiguous. The V and J ends lost 4 bases and 7 bases respectively, with 14 bases between them. This CDR3 has 14 amino acids. Germline V gene sequence: CDR1 MNHEY, CDR2 SMNVEV (reference sequence).

This chain connects TRBV9 to TRBJ2-3; no reliable D call. The length of the CDR3 is 12 residues. The germline V gene has CDR1 SGDLS and CDR2 YYNGEE. V was cut by 5 bases and J by 3 bases, with 7 bases left in between. CDR3 in amino acids: CASSSKTDTQYF. The CDR3 region has the DNA TGTGCCAGCAGTTCTAAAACAGATACGCAGTATTTT.

The rearrangement joins TRBV6-5 to TRBJ2-3; 9 bases are a match to TRBD2. There are 13 residues in the CDR3. Trimming at V came to 6 bases and at J to 12 bases, leaving 10 bases not matched to a gene. Germline V gene sequence: CDR1 MNHEY, CDR2 SVGAGI. In nucleotides, the CDR3 is TGTGCCAGCAGCCGAATAGCGGGAGCGACCCAGTATTTT. Translating gives CASSRIAGATQYF.

This chain uses TRBV11-2 with TRBJ2-3; maybe TRBD2 (6 bases). V was trimmed by 1 base and J by 5 bases, leaving 10 bases between them. There are 14 residues in the CDR3. The V gene's germline CDR1 is SGHAT and CDR2 FQNNGV. The DNA of the CDR3 is TGTGCCAGCAGCTTAGCGGGAGCGAAAGATACGCAGTATTTT. This translates into CASSLAGAKDTQYF.

This clone turned up a few times. Here the CDR3 reads CASSQQGAENTIYF. In DNA, the CDR3 is TGTGCCAGCAGCCAACAGGGGGCCGAAAACACCATATATTTT. The rearrangement uses TRBV9 and TRBJ1-3; 9 nucleotides agree with TRBD1. V shed 4 bases, J shed 6 bases, and the junction held 5 bases outside the gene matches. The CDR3 runs 14 residues. Germline-derived CDR1 and CDR2 are SGDLS and YYNGEE. Combining the CDR3 with reference TRBV9 and TRBJ1-3 gives the whole variable domain DSGVTQTPKHLITATGQRVTLRCSPRSGDLSVYWYQQSLDQGLQFLIQYYNGEERAKGNILERFSAQQFPDLHSELNLSSLELGDSALYFCASSQQGAENTIYFGEGSWLTVV.

This rearrangement joins TRBV2 to TRBJ1-1; D perhaps matches TRBD1 (5 bases). The CDR3 spans 13 residues. The V gene's germline CDR1 is SNHLY and CDR2 FYNNEI. V lost 6 bases and J 2 bases, leaving 10 bases between the germline ends. The CDR3 loop is CASRIDSNTEAFF. DNA of the CDR3: TGTGCCAGCAGGATAGACAGTAACACTGAAGCTTTCTTT.

This clone was detected only once. The chain couples TRBV18 to TRBJ2-3; no definite D call. Germline CDR1 is KGHSH and CDR2 is LQKENI. This CDR3 has 17 amino acids. V shed 2 bases and J shed 3 bases, with 18 bases lying between them. The CDR3 DNA reads as TGTGCCAGCTCACCAATCGATGGCGGCCGTGGGACAGATACGCAGTATTTT. Protein sequence: CASSPIDGGRGTDTQYF.